These 30 T cell receptor beta chains were all obtained from the same sample, sequenced in a study of T cell changes during pregnancy in multiple sclerosis. Generated by immunoSEQ multiplex PCR, the TCRdb table keeps only in-frame clones and is missing some. The sample contains about 75,000 clones, 75% to 95% of which appear only once. Sequenced here: CD4+ T cells from peripheral blood mononuclear cells, sampled before pregnancy. Source of these receptors: a female donor with multiple sclerosis, enrolled in a pregnancy study.

The chain has TRBV5-4 and TRBJ2-5; D might be TRBD2 (5 bases). V shed 4 bases and J shed 5 bases, with 15 bases lying between them. Germline CDR1 reads SGHNT; CDR2 reads YYREEE (reference sequence). This CDR3 comprises 14 residues. Written as DNA, the CDR3 is TGTGCCAGCAGCCAGAAACTAGGCCAGGAGACCCAGTACTTC. This gives the protein CASSQKLGQETQYF.

The CDR3 sequence: CASRVGLAGGLNTGELFF. The CDR3 region has the DNA TGTGCCAGCAGGGTCGGACTAGCGGGAGGGTTGAACACCGGGGAGCTGTTTTTT. This chain uses TRBV2 with TRBJ2-2; 15 nucleotides align to TRBD2. The CDR3 is 18 amino acids. Germline CDR1 SNHLY, CDR2 FYNNEI. V lost 6 bases to trimming and J lost 1 base; unmatched junction nucleotides: 6. Together with reference TRBV2 and TRBJ2-2, the CDR3 gives the full variable domain: EPEVTQTPSHQVTQMGQEVILRCVPISNHLYFYWYRQILGQKVEFLVSFYNNEISEKSEIFDDQFSVERPDGSNFTLKIRSTKLEDSAMYFCASRVGLAGGLNTGELFFGEGSRLTVL.

About this clone: The sample holds other DNA sequences that translate to the same CDR3. V is TRBV7-3 and J is TRBJ2-5; TRBD1 is a possible D gene (6 bases). Trimming cost V 1 base and J 5 bases, with 8 bases left between them. From germline, CDR1 is SGHTA and CDR2 FQGTGA. CDR3 length: 13 amino acids. CDR3 nucleotides: TGTGCCAGCAGCTTAAGTCAGGGGGAGACCCAGTACTTC. This codes for CASSLSQGETQYF.

The genes are TRBV9 and TRBJ2-1; 10 nucleotides align to TRBD1. Germline trimming cut 2 bases from V and 8 bases from J; bases unmatched to any gene: 4. The CDR3 totals 14 residues. CDR1 and CDR2 from the germline V gene are SGDLS and YYNGEE. The DNA of the CDR3 is TGTGCCAGCAGCGTTGACAGGGGGCGGGATGAGCAGTTCTTC. Its protein product is CASSVDRGRDEQFF.

The chain has TRBV5-5 and TRBJ1-1; D call uncertain. The V gene's germline CDR1 is SGHKS and CDR2 YYEKEE (reference sequence). V was cut by 0 bases and J by 6 bases, with 9 bases left in between. The CDR3 contains 13 residues. CDR3 loop: CASSLGRVAEAFF. CDR3 nucleotide sequence: TGTGCCAGCAGCTTGGGGAGGGTCGCTGAAGCTTTCTTT.

The chain employs TRBV9 and TRBJ2-1; 7 bases match TRBD2. The CDR3 is made up of 15 amino acids. J was trimmed by 3 bases and V by 3 bases; bases with no gene match: 6. Germline V gene data show CDR1 as SGDLS and CDR2 as YYNGEE. Here the CDR3 reads CASSALAASYNEQFF. CDR3 bases: TGTGCCAGCAGCGCGCTAGCGGCGAGCTACAATGAGCAGTTCTTC.

The chain links TRBV19 to TRBJ1-5; 7 bases are shared with TRBD1. CDR3 length: 17 amino acids. V was pared by 0 bases and J by 6 bases, with 11 bases of the junction left unmatched. Germline V lookup: CDR1 LNHDA, CDR2 SQIVND (reference sequence). CDR3 bases: TGTGCCAGTAGTATAGATGGCGCTAACAGGGGTGGTCAGCCCCAGCATTTT. Its protein product is CASSIDGANRGGQPQHF.

The J gene is TRBJ2-7, the V gene TRBV7-2, with TRBD2 matching 13 bases. Per the germline V gene, CDR1 is SGHTA and CDR2 is FQGNSA. V shed 5 bases and J 5 bases; nucleotides not matched to a gene: 6. CDR3 length: 15 residues. CDR3 in amino acids: CASSPPGLAGDEQYF. The CDR3 DNA is TGTGCCAGCAGCCCCCCCGGACTAGCGGGAGACGAGCAGTACTTC.

The V call is TRBV7-2, the J call TRBJ1-2; 8 nucleotides agree with TRBD1. Germline V gene lookup returns CDR1 SGHTA and CDR2 FQGNSA. V lost 5 bases, J lost 3 bases, and 2 bases stayed unmatched. The CDR3 spans 13 residues. CDR3 region: CASSQDRDYGYTF. The CDR3, as DNA: TGTGCCAGCAGCCAGGACAGGGACTATGGCTACACCTTC.

This chain joins TRBV30 and TRBJ1-6; TRBD1 matches 11 bases. The CDR3 sequence is 16 residues long. The junction had 5 bases not matched to a gene; V was cut back by 0 bases and J by 7 bases. Germline-derived CDR1 and CDR2 are GTSNPN and SVGIG (reference sequence). The CDR3 region is CAWSVRGTGGNSPLHF. For the CDR3, the DNA is TGTGCCTGGAGTGTACGGGGGACAGGGGGGAATTCACCCCTCCACTTT.

The rearrangement links TRBV5-4 to TRBJ1-2; a possible D gene is TRBD1 (5 bases). The CDR3 has 15 residues. Germline V gives CDR1 SGHNT, CDR2 YYREEE (reference sequence). V lost 0 bases and J 3 bases, leaving 12 bases between the germline ends. The CDR3 sequence: CASSLAVGGDYGYTF. As DNA, the CDR3 is TGTGCCAGCAGCTTGGCCGTCGGGGGTGACTATGGCTACACCTTC.

The chain is built from TRBV29-1 and TRBJ2-3; the D gene is possibly TRBD1 (7 bases). The CDR3 contains 13 residues. V lost 2 bases to trimming and J lost 3 bases, with 9 bases between them. Germline V gene data show CDR1 as SQVTM and CDR2 as ANQGSEA. The CDR3 sequence: CSVEPGGTDTQYF. The CDR3 nucleotides are TGCAGCGTTGAACCAGGGGGGACAGATACGCAGTATTTT.

The V and J genes are TRBV27 and TRBJ2-5; 16 bases are a match to TRBD2. The CDR3 extends over 18 amino acids. V shed 1 base, J shed 5 bases, and the junction held 7 bases outside the gene matches. Germline V gene lookup returns CDR1 MNHEY and CDR2 SMNVEV (reference sequence). The CDR3 loop is CASSLLGLAGGRGETQYF. In DNA, the CDR3 is TGTGCCAGCAGTTTATTGGGACTAGCGGGAGGGCGGGGCGAGACCCAGTACTTC.

This clone has just one count. At the DNA level, this CDR3 is encoded by other sequences in the same sample as well. The rearrangement joins TRBV27 to TRBJ2-6; 8 bases map to TRBD2. V gave up 6 bases and J gave up 1 base; unmatched junction bases: 5. This CDR3 is built from 16 residues. CDR1 and CDR2 (germline): MNHEY, SMNVEV (reference sequence). As DNA, the CDR3 is TGTGCCAGCAGCAGAGCGGGAGCATCTGGGGCCAACGTCCTGACTTTC. As protein: CASSRAGASGANVLTF.

V usage is TRBV19 and J usage is TRBJ1-2; weak D call: TRBD1 (6 bases). Germline V lookup: CDR1 LNHDA, CDR2 SQIVND (reference sequence). This CDR3 is built from 13 residues. V was trimmed by 6 bases and J by 6 bases, leaving 14 bases between them. CDR3 amino acids: CASSLQGQDGYTF. CDR3 nucleotides: TGTGCCAGTAGCCTACAGGGTCAGGATGGCTACACCTTC.

V is TRBV7-9 and J is TRBJ2-7, with D maybe TRBD2 (5 bases). Germline CDR1 is SEHNR and CDR2 is FQNEAQ (reference sequence). The V end was cut by 2 bases, the J end by 7 bases, with 15 bases between. The CDR3 runs to 14 residues. CDR3 DNA sequence: TGTGCCAGCAGCTTAAGAGGGCCCCCTGCGGAGCAGTACTTC. Amino acid sequence: CASSLRGPPAEQYF.

V gene TRBV28 combines with J gene TRBJ2-7, with D maybe TRBD1 (5 bases). The CDR3 loop spans 15 amino acids. The V and J ends lost 5 bases and 2 bases respectively, with 16 bases between them. The V gene's germline CDR1 is MDHEN and CDR2 SYDVKM. The DNA for the CDR3 is TGTGCCAGCAGTCCTTACAGGAAGGCGGCCTACGAGCAGTACTTC. Encoded protein: CASSPYRKAAYEQYF.

The J gene is TRBJ2-7, the V gene TRBV28; 10 bases match TRBD2. V trimming: 6 bases; J trimming: 2 bases; junction bases outside the gene matches: 7. The CDR3 contains 15 residues. Per the germline V gene, CDR1 is MDHEN and CDR2 is SYDVKM. Written as DNA, the CDR3 is TGTGCCAGCAGACCCCCTAGCGGGGGAACCTACGAGCAGTACTTC. As protein: CASRPPSGGTYEQYF. The full variable domain, in which reference TRBV28 and TRBJ2-7 provide the parts outside the CDR3, is DVKVTQSSRYLVKRTGEKVFLECVQDMDHENMFWYRQDPGLGLRLIYFSYDVKMKEKGDIPEGYSVSREKKERFSLILESASTNQTSMYLCASRPPSGGTYEQYFGPGTRLTVT.

The J gene is TRBJ2-2, the V gene TRBV18; no definite D call. Per germline, CDR1 KGHSH and CDR2 LQKENI. Trimming took off 4 bases at V and 1 base at J, with 7 bases between the two ends. The CDR3 runs to 14 residues. The CDR3: CASSLPGNTGELFF. In DNA form, the CDR3 reads TGTGCCAGCTCACTGCCGGGGAACACCGGGGAGCTGTTTTTT.

The genes are TRBV14 and TRBJ2-2; 9 bases align to TRBD1. Germline V gene lookup returns CDR1 SGHDN and CDR2 FVKESK. V dropped 5 bases and J dropped 3; count of bases not matched to a gene: 10. The CDR3 runs to 17 residues. The CDR3 nucleotides read TGTGCCAGCAGCGAAGGGACAGGGTGGTACTACACCGGGGAGCTGTTTTTT. Protein product: CASSEGTGWYYTGELFF.

The rearrangement uses TRBV28 and TRBJ1-5, with D possibly being TRBD1 (6 bases). Germline CDR1 MDHEN, CDR2 SYDVKM. V shed 6 bases and J shed 3 bases, with 9 bases lying between them. The CDR3 is 13 amino acids. The CDR3 DNA reads TGTGCCAGCAGAGGGACAACCAATCAGCCCCAGCATTTT. This sequence encodes CASRGTTNQPQHF.

The chain combines TRBV5-6 with TRBJ2-7; tentatively, D is TRBD1 (5 bases). The germline V and J ends were trimmed by 2 bases and 9 bases, with 15 bases remaining between them. This CDR3 has 13 amino acids. Germline V gene data show CDR1 as SGHDT and CDR2 as YYEEEE. CDR3 amino acids: CASSLGQGIGQYF. The CDR3 bases are TGTGCCAGCAGCTTAGGACAAGGCATAGGGCAGTACTTC.

The chain employs TRBV7-9 and TRBJ2-3; D may be TRBD2 (6 bases). Germline CDR1 reads SEHNR; CDR2 reads FQNEAQ (reference sequence). CDR3 length equals 15 residues. V lost 5 bases to trimming and J lost 4 bases, with 16 bases between them. The CDR3 loop is CASSSTGAVADTQYF. In nucleotides, the CDR3 is TGTGCCAGCAGCAGTACGGGAGCAGTCGCAGATACGCAGTATTTT.

The chain joins TRBV30 to TRBJ2-7; D may be TRBD1 (5 bases). Germline CDR1 is GTSNPN and CDR2 is SVGIG (reference sequence). CDR3 length: 15 amino acids. The V end lost 0 bases, the J end lost 3 bases, and 15 bases lay between the germline ends. As DNA, the CDR3 is TGTGCCTGGAGTGTAAGGATCGGCAGGGACTACGAGCAGTACTTC. As protein: CAWSVRIGRDYEQYF.

The rearrangement joins TRBV11-2 to TRBJ2-3, with 10 bases lining up with TRBD2. Germline loops: CDR1 SGHAT, CDR2 FQNNGV. Trimming at V came to 8 bases and at J to 2 bases, leaving 7 bases not matched to a gene. The CDR3 consists of 15 residues. CDR3 protein: CASRGGLAHTDTQYF. CDR3 nucleotides: TGTGCCAGCCGAGGGGGACTAGCGCACACAGATACGCAGTATTTT. Full variable domain (rest looked up from reference TRBV11-2 and TRBJ2-3): EAGVAQSPRYKIIEKRQSVAFWCNPISGHATLYWYQQILGQGPKLLIQFQNNGVVDDSQLPKDRFSAERLKGVDSTLKIQPAKLEDSAVYLCASRGGLAHTDTQYFGPGTRLTVL.

V gene TRBV6-6 combines with J gene TRBJ1-2; 10 bases line up with TRBD1. V was clipped by 5 bases and J by 4 bases; unmatched bases: 7. Per the germline V gene, CDR1 is MNHNY and CDR2 is SVGAGI (reference sequence). The CDR3 length is 15 residues. The CDR3 DNA reads as TGTGCCAGCAGTAACCGGGACAGGGGCCCCTATGGCTACACCTTC. Translated: CASSNRDRGPYGYTF.

The rearrangement joins TRBV18 to TRBJ2-1; TRBD2 is a possible D gene (6 bases). Germline values: CDR1 KGHSH, CDR2 LQKENI. This CDR3 comprises 13 residues. V lost 3 bases and J lost 11, with 14 bases in between. CDR3 DNA sequence: TGTGCCAGCTCACCCCGGGACTCCGAGAAGCAGTTCTTC. Amino acid sequence: CASSPRDSEKQFF.

The rearrangement uses TRBV7-3 and TRBJ1-1; TRBD1 is a possible D gene (5 bases). V lost 1 base to trimming and J lost 0 bases, with 15 bases between them. Looked up from germline, CDR1 is SGHTA and CDR2 is FQGTGA. This CDR3 comprises 17 residues. The CDR3 loop is CASSLNPPGRVNTEAFF. The CDR3 DNA reads TGTGCCAGCAGCTTAAACCCCCCGGGCAGGGTGAACACTGAAGCTTTCTTT. The complete variable domain, with remaining parts taken from reference TRBV7-3 and TRBJ1-1, reads GAGVSQTPSNKVTEKGKYVELRCDPISGHTALYWYRQSLGQGPEFLIYFQGTGAADDSGLPNDRFFAVRPEGSVSTLKIQRTERGDSAVYLCASSLNPPGRVNTEAFFGQGTRLTVV.

This clone was counted a single time. This chain links TRBV2 with TRBJ2-1; TRBD2 aligns across 16 bases. Unmatched junction bases numbered 10, after V lost 7 bases and J lost 7 bases. Germline CDR1 SNHLY, CDR2 FYNNEI. CDR3 size: 17 residues. The CDR3 loop is CASMRGLAGGPPNEQFF. DNA of the CDR3: TGTGCCAGCATGAGGGGACTAGCGGGAGGGCCCCCGAATGAGCAGTTCTTC.

V and J are TRBV2 and TRBJ2-3; 7 bases line up with TRBD1. With 7 bases clipped from V and 2 bases from J, the junction kept 6 bases outside the gene matches. Germline V lookup: CDR1 SNHLY, CDR2 FYNNEI. The CDR3 has 14 residues. The CDR3 loop reads CASIRDRITDTQYF. In nucleotides, the CDR3 is TGTGCCAGCATTCGGGACAGAATCACAGATACGCAGTATTTT.